Listed here are 12 T cell receptor beta chains from one sample, sequenced in a study of blood T cell repertoires in COVID-19 (dated by TCRdb to 2018 to 2020). Receptor libraries were prepared by the immunoSEQ multiplex PCR assay. TCRdb mirrors the immuneACCESS table, restricted to in-frame sequences. Some clones are absent from its copies; in checked studies, under half trace to an unresolved V gene, and the reason for the others is unknown. Across this sample there are 130,000 or so clones, with more than 75% seen only once. The biggest ten clones account for roughly 2.2% of the sample. Material for sequencing was peripheral blood. The source of these receptors is a woman aged 45-59 years with acute or convalescent COVID-19.

This chain joins TRBV19 and TRBJ2-7, with D possibly matching TRBD2 (6 bases). The V and J ends lost 2 bases and 7 bases respectively, with 12 bases between them. Per the germline V gene, CDR1 is LNHDA and CDR2 is SQIVND (reference sequence). CDR3 length equals 13 residues. The DNA for the CDR3 is TGTGCCAGTAGTATAATTGCGGGGCTTGAGCAGTACTTC. Its translation: CASSIIAGLEQYF.

The rearrangement links TRBV6-9 to TRBJ2-7; D may be TRBD2 (5 bases). The CDR3 is 14 amino acids. Germline-derived CDR1 and CDR2 are MNHGY and SVAAGI. V lost 2 bases to trimming and J lost 6 bases, with 14 bases between them. The CDR3 DNA reads as TGTGCCAGCAGTTATGTCGCGCCCCGGGGCGAGCAGTACTTC. This encodes CASSYVAPRGEQYF.

The chain links TRBV11-3 to TRBJ2-7, with 9 bases that match TRBD1. This CDR3 contains 15 residues. Germline CDR1 SGHNT, CDR2 YENEEA. With V trimmed by 5 bases and J by 4 bases, 9 bases remained unmatched. The CDR3 protein is CASSGTGTGSYEQYF. The CDR3 DNA sequence: TGTGCCAGCAGCGGCACCGGGACAGGGTCTTACGAGCAGTACTTC.

This chain joins TRBV24-1 and TRBJ1-5; maybe TRBD1 (6 bases). This CDR3 comprises 14 residues. V lost 6 bases and J lost 7, with 15 bases in between. Germline loops: CDR1 KGHDR, CDR2 SFDVKD. The CDR3 DNA is TGTGCCACCAGTATACAGGGTAGGAACCAGCCCCAGCATTTT. Amino acids: CATSIQGRNQPQHF.

The chain links TRBV7-2 to TRBJ2-2; a possible D gene is TRBD1 (5 bases). The CDR3 consists of 14 residues. The V end was cut by 1 base, the J end by 4 bases, with 7 bases between. CDR1 SGHTA and CDR2 FQGNSA come from the germline V gene. Here the CDR3 DNA reads TGTGCCAGCAGCTTAGTCAGGGCCACCGGGGAGCTGTTTTTT. Translated: CASSLVRATGELFF.

This chain joins TRBV4-3 and TRBJ1-2; D unclear. This CDR3 comprises 14 residues. V dropped 1 base and J dropped 7 bases, with 13 bases sitting between them. Germline CDR1 reads LGHNA; CDR2 reads YSLEER. DNA for the CDR3: TGCGCCAGCAGCCAAGGGGCCTTTCGGGGTGGCTACACCTTC. It codes for CASSQGAFRGGYTF.

The J gene is TRBJ2-7, the V gene TRBV7-2; 8 nucleotides match TRBD1. The CDR3 has 14 residues. V trimming: 1 base; J trimming: 6 bases; junction bases outside the gene matches: 5. Germline CDR1 reads SGHTA; CDR2 reads FQGNSA. CDR3 loop: CASSLGTGTSEQYF. DNA for the CDR3: TGTGCCAGCAGCTTAGGGACAGGGACAAGCGAGCAGTACTTC.

The chain recombines TRBV28 with TRBJ2-7, with 11 bases fitting TRBD2. The CDR3 is made up of 17 amino acids. The ends lost 6 bases at V and 4 bases at J; junction bases unmatched: 14. Germline CDR1 MDHEN, CDR2 SYDVKM. DNA of the CDR3: TGTGCCAGCAGGCCCTCAATAGGGCTAGCGGGAGGATACGAGCAGTACTTC. It is translated as CASRPSIGLAGGYEQYF.

This chain links TRBV2 with TRBJ1-6, with D possibly matching TRBD1 (5 bases). The V and J ends lost 6 bases and 7 bases respectively, with 7 bases between them. There are 12 residues in the CDR3. Germline lookup yields CDR1 SNHLY and CDR2 FYNNEI. The CDR3 loop is CASRRDNSPLHF. In DNA, the CDR3 is TGTGCCAGCAGGCGGGACAATTCACCCCTCCACTTT.

This chain joins TRBV6-5 and TRBJ2-2; D might be TRBD2 (6 bases). The CDR3 contains 15 residues. Germline CDR1 is MNHEY and CDR2 is SVGAGI. V shed 2 bases and J shed 6 bases, with 13 bases lying between them. The CDR3 region is CASSYMGGRAGELFF. CDR3 coding DNA: TGTGCCAGCAGTTACATGGGGGGACGGGCCGGGGAGCTGTTTTTT.

This chain links TRBV4-3 with TRBJ2-2, with 10 bases lining up with TRBD2. The germline CDR1 and CDR2 sequences are LGHNA and YSLEER. Trimming removed 3 bases from V and 5 bases from J; junction bases left unmatched: 18. The CDR3 runs 20 residues. DNA for the CDR3: TGCGCCAGCAGCCATCCCGATGGAAAGGGACCTAGCGGGAGAACCGGGGAGCTGTTTTTT. Its protein is CASSHPDGKGPSGRTGELFF.

The chain joins TRBV6-2 or TRBV6-3 to TRBJ1-1; D perhaps matches TRBD1 (6 bases). V lost 2 bases, J lost 11 bases, and 15 bases lay in between. Germline CDR1 reads MNHEY; CDR2 reads SVGEGT. This CDR3 has 13 amino acids. This CDR3 reads CASSYPQGRGAFF. CDR3 DNA sequence: TGTGCCAGCAGTTACCCCCAAGGCAGGGGTGCTTTCTTT.